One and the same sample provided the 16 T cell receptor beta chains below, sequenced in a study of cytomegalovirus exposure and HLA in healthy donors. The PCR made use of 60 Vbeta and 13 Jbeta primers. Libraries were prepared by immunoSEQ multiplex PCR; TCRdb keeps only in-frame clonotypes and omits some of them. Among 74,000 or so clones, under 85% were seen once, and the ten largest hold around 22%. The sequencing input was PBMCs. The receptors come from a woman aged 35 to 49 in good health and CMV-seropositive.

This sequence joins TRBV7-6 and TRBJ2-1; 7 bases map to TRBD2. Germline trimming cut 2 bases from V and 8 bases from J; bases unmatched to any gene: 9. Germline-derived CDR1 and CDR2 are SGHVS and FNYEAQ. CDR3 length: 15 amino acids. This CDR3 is CASSLNPLREDEQFF. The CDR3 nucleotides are TGTGCCAGCAGCTTAAATCCGCTCCGGGAGGATGAGCAGTTCTTC. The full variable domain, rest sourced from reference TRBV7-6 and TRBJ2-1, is GAGVSQSPRYKVTKRGQDVALRCDPISGHVSLYWYRQALGQGPEFLTYFNYEAQQDKSGLPNDRFSAERPEGSISTLTIQRTEQRDSAMYRCASSLNPLREDEQFFGPGTRLTVL.

CDR3 in amino acids: CASSVKTGNSYNTGELFF. CDR3 nucleotides: TGTGCCAGCAGCGTAAAAACAGGGAATTCCTATAACACCGGGGAGCTGTTTTTT. The chain uses TRBV11-3 and TRBJ2-2; possibly TRBD1 for D (6 bases). Between the trimmed V and J ends, which lost 5 bases and 2 bases, there was a span of 21 bases. In germline, CDR1 is SGHNT, CDR2 YENEEA. The CDR3 runs to 18 residues.

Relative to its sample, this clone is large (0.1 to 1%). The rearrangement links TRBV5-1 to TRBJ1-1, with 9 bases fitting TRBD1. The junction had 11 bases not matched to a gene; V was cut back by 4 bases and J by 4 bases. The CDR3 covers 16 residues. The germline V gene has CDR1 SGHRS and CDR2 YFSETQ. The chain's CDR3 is CASSLGPAGQGTEAFF. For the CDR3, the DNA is TGCGCCAGCAGCCTGGGTCCCGCGGGACAGGGCACTGAAGCTTTCTTT.

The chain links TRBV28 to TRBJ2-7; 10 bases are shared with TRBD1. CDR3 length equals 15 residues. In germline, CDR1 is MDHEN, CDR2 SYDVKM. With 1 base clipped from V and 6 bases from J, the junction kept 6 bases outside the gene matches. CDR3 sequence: CASSLFTGTGVEQYF. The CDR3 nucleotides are TGTGCCAGCAGTTTATTTACCGGGACAGGGGTCGAGCAGTACTTC.

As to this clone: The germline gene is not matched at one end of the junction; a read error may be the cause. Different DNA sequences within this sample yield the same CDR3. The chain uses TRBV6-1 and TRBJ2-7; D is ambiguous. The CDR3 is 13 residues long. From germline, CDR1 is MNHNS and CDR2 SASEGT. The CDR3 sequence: CASSSPYSYEQYF. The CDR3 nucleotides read TGCGCCAGCAGTTCCCCCTACAGCTACGAGCAGTACTTC.

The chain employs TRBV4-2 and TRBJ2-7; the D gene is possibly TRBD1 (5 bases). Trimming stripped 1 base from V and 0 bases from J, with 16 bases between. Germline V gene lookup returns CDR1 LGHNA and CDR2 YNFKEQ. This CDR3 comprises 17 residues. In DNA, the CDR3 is TGTGCCAGCAGCCAAGCGAAAATACAGGAATACTCCTACGAGCAGTACTTC. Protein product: CASSQAKIQEYSYEQYF.

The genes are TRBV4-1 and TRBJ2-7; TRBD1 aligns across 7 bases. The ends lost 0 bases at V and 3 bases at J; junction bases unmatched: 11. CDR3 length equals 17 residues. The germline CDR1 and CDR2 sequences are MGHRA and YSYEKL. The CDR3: CASSQDVESGQFYEQYF. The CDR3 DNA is TGCGCCAGCAGCCAAGATGTCGAATCGGGACAGTTCTACGAGCAGTACTTC.

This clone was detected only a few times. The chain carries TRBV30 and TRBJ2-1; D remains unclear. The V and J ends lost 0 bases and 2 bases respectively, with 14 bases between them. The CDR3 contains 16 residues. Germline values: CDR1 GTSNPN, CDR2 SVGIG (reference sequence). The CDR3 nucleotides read TGTGCCTGGAGTGTACCGTCGGGTCTAACCTACAATGAGCAGTTCTTC. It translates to CAWSVPSGLTYNEQFF.

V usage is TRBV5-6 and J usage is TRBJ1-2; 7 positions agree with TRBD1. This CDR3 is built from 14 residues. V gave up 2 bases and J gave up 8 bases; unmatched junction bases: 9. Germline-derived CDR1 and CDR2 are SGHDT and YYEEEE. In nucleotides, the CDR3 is TGTGCCAGCAGCTTAGGGACAGCCTATCGGGGCTACACCTTC. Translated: CASSLGTAYRGYTF.

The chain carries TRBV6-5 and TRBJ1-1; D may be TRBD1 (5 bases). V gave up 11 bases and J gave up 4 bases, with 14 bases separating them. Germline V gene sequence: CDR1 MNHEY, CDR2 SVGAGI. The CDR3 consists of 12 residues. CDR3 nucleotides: TGTGCCTCAAAAGGGGTTCTCACTGAAGCTTTCTTT. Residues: CASKGVLTEAFF.

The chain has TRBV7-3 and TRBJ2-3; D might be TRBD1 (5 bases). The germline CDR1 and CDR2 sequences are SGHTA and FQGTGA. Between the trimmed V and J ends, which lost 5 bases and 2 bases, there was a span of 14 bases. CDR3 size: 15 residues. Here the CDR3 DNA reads TGTGCCAGCAGCCAAGACAGAAGGACCACAGATACGCAGTATTTT. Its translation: CASSQDRRTTDTQYF.

The CDR3 loop is CASSDPPAAYF. The CDR3 nucleotides read TGTGCCAGCAGTGACCCCCCGGCGGCGTACTTC. J is TRBJ2-4 and V is TRBV2; D unresolved. V lost 3 bases, J lost 15 bases, and 12 bases lay in between. Germline V gene data show CDR1 as SNHLY and CDR2 as FYNNEI. The CDR3 is made up of 11 amino acids.

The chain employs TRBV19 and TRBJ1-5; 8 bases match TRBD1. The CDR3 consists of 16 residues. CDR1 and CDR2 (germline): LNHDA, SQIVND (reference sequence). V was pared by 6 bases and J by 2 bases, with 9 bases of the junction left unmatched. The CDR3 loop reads CASRNGRGHGNQPQHF. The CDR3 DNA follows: TGTGCCAGTAGGAATGGCAGGGGGCATGGCAATCAGCCCCAGCATTTT. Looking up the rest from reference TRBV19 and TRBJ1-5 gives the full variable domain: DGGITQSPKYLFRKEGQNVTLSCEQNLNHDAMYWYRQDPGQGLRLIYYSQIVNDFQKGDIAEGYSVSREKKESFPLTVTSAQKNPTAFYLCASRNGRGHGNQPQHFGDGTRLSIL.

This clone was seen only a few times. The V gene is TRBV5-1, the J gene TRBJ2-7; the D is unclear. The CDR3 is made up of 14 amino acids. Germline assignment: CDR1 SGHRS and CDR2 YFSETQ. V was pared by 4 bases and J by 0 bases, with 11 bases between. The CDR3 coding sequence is TGCGCCAGCAGCCTAACAGACGTCTCCTACGAGCAGTACTTC. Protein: CASSLTDVSYEQYF.

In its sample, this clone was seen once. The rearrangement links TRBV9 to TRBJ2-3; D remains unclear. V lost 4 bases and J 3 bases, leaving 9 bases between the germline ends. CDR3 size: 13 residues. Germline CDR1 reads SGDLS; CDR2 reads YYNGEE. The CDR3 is CASSPTVTDTQYF. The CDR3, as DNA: TGTGCCAGCAGCCCCACGGTTACAGATACGCAGTATTTT.

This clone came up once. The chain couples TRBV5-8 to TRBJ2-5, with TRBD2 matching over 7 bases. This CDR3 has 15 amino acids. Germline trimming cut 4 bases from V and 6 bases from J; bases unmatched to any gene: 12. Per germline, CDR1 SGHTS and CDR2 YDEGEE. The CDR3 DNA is TGTGCCAGCAGCAGGTCTAGCGGCCCTGGGAAGACCCAGTACTTC. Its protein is CASSRSSGPGKTQYF.